The 28 T cell receptor beta chains below were found in one sample sequenced in a study of identical twins. TCRdb processed the 5' RACE reads anew with MiXCR; each CDR3 protein has one entry. This repertoire shows 1.5 million to 2 million distinct CDR3 sequences, under 35% found once; its top ten account for around 0.3%. Sequenced: cord blood. The source is a newborn girl in good health.

This chain joins TRBV27 and TRBJ2-1; 8 bases are shared with TRBD1. J gave up 4 bases and V 6 bases, and 14 bases lay outside the gene matches. Per germline, CDR1 MNHEY and CDR2 SMNVEV (reference sequence). The CDR3 extends over 17 amino acids. The CDR3 nucleotides read TGTGCCAGCAGATGGGACAGGTCTTTGGGCGATTACAATGAGCAGTTCTTC. This codes for CASRWDRSLGDYNEQFF.

The chain combines TRBV6-1 with TRBJ2-5; D remains ambiguous. CDR1 and CDR2 (germline): MNHNS, SASEGT. V shed 1 base and J shed 5 bases, with 8 bases lying between them. CDR3 length: 13 amino acids. CDR3 in amino acids: CASSEVGWETQYF. DNA for the CDR3: TGTGCCAGCAGTGAAGTAGGGTGGGAGACCCAGTACTTC.

This clonotype was detected only a few times. The chain combines TRBV9 with TRBJ1-5; D is uncertain. The germline V gene encodes CDR1 SGDLS and CDR2 YYNGEE. V lost 1 base, J lost 0 bases, and 8 bases lay in between. There are 15 residues in the CDR3. The CDR3 loop is CASSVNSYSNQPQHF. The CDR3 DNA sequence: TGTGCCAGCAGCGTAAACTCCTATAGCAATCAGCCCCAGCATTTT.

This rearrangement joins TRBV28 to TRBJ2-1; TRBD2 matches at 11 bases. With 5 bases clipped from V and 10 bases from J, the junction kept 7 bases outside the gene matches. Germline CDR1 reads MDHEN; CDR2 reads SYDVKM. This CDR3 is built from 14 residues. The CDR3 sequence: CASSPEGLAEEQFF. CDR3 sequence (DNA): TGTGCCAGCAGTCCAGAGGGACTAGCGGAGGAGCAGTTCTTC.

This clonotype came up a few times. The chain couples TRBV6-5 to TRBJ1-2, with D possibly being TRBD1 (6 bases). This CDR3 is built from 17 residues. Per the germline V gene, CDR1 is MNHEY and CDR2 is SVGAGI. Trimming pared 0 bases from V and 1 base from J, leaving 15 bases between. The CDR3 here is CASSYSRAGAINYGYTF. DNA of the CDR3: TGTGCCAGCAGTTACTCTAGGGCAGGGGCTATTAACTATGGCTACACCTTC.

This clonotype was counted only a few times. The chain has TRBV20-1 and TRBJ2-5; D remains ambiguous. Germline-derived CDR1 and CDR2 are DFQATT and SNEGSKA (reference sequence). The CDR3 has 15 residues. V was pared by 4 bases and J by 3 bases, with 18 bases between. The CDR3 coding sequence is TGCAGTGCTATACCGGGCCGTGGGTGGAAAGAGACCCAGTACTTC. Encoded protein: CSAIPGRGWKETQYF.

The chain recombines TRBV5-1 with TRBJ2-1; D unclear. The J call is in doubt because the DNA end fits TRBJ2-7 better. CDR3 length: 15 amino acids. In germline, CDR1 is SGHRS, CDR2 YFSETQ. In nucleotides, the CDR3 is TGCGCCAGCAGCTTGGTTCGGTCCGGGCACAATGAGCAGTACTTC. It encodes CASSLVRSGHNEQYF.

This clonotype was found a few times. The chain is built from TRBV20-1 and TRBJ2-7, with 8 bases matching TRBD2. This CDR3 has 14 amino acids. Looked up from germline, CDR1 is DFQATT and CDR2 is SNEGSKA (reference sequence). Trimming removed 0 bases from V and 2 bases from J; junction bases left unmatched: 3. CDR3 loop: CSARDRGLAYEQYF. The CDR3 bases are TGCAGTGCTAGAGATCGGGGACTAGCCTACGAGCAGTACTTC.

The genes are TRBV19 and TRBJ2-7; 7 nucleotides align to TRBD1. CDR1 and CDR2 (germline): LNHDA, SQIVND (reference sequence). The V and J ends lost 2 bases and 0 bases, in that order; junction bases with no gene match: 4. The CDR3 totals 15 residues. The CDR3 coding sequence is TGTGCCAGTAGTATAATGCCAGGGGGCTCCTACGAGCAGTACTTC. Encoded protein: CASSIMPGGSYEQYF.

This clonotype showed up many times. This chain uses TRBV12-3 or TRBV12-4 with TRBJ1-2; D perhaps matches TRBD1 (5 bases). This CDR3 is built from 14 residues. Trimming took 6 bases from V and 2 from J, leaving 13 bases between them. DNA for the CDR3: TGTGCCAGCAGCCCCTTGACAGCGAACTATGGCTACACCTTC. Translating gives CASSPLTANYGYTF.

This clonotype was seen repeatedly, ten times or more. The chain's CDR3 is CASSVVYNEQFF. The CDR3 coding sequence is TGTGCCAGCAGTGTTGTCTACAATGAGCAGTTCTTC. The chain carries TRBV9 and TRBJ2-1; D is undetermined. Germline CDR1 reads SGDLS; CDR2 reads YYNGEE. The CDR3 has 12 amino acids. Trimming pared 5 bases from V and 3 bases from J, leaving 6 bases between.

This chain links TRBV28 with TRBJ2-1; D not resolved. CDR1 MDHEN and CDR2 SYDVKM come from the germline V gene. The CDR3 runs 12 residues. Trimming took off 6 bases at V and 10 bases at J, with 13 bases between the two ends. CDR3 DNA: TGTGCCAGCAGGGTCGGTGTGGGCGAGCAGTTCTTC. This translates into CASRVGVGEQFF.

The chain links TRBV28 to TRBJ1-5; TRBD1 might be the D (6 bases). The germline V gene encodes CDR1 MDHEN and CDR2 SYDVKM. The V and J ends lost 1 base and 0 bases respectively, with 19 bases between them. The CDR3 has 19 residues. In nucleotides, the CDR3 is TGTGCCAGCAGTTTATTTTTTGGGGGGCTGACGACTAGCAATCAGCCCCAGCATTTT. Its protein product is CASSLFFGGLTTSNQPQHF.

The chain combines TRBV20-1 with TRBJ2-3; D could derive from TRBD1 or TRBD2 (5 bases each). The CDR3 has 17 amino acids. Germline CDR1 DFQATT, CDR2 SNEGSKA (reference sequence). V dropped 0 bases and J dropped 4 bases, with 20 bases sitting between them. In DNA form, the CDR3 reads TGCAGTGCTAGAGATCCGGGGAGAGGGGCCGGTTCAGATACGCAGTATTTT. This sequence encodes CSARDPGRGAGSDTQYF.

This chain uses TRBV5-1 with TRBJ2-7; 10 positions match TRBD2. V lost 4 bases to trimming and J lost 1 base; unmatched junction nucleotides: 5. The CDR3 has 15 residues. The germline V gene encodes CDR1 SGHRS and CDR2 YFSETQ. The CDR3 DNA is TGCGCCAGCAGCGTCCTAGCGGGGGCGTCCTACGAGCAGTACTTC. It translates to CASSVLAGASYEQYF.

This sequence joins TRBV7-2 and TRBJ2-3, with TRBD1 as a possible D gene (6 bases). V lost 5 bases and J lost 5, with 26 bases in between. CDR3 length: 18 amino acids. Germline V gives CDR1 SGHTA, CDR2 FQGNSA. CDR3 nucleotides: TGTGCCAGCAGCGACCGACGGGACAATTCTCAGAAGGTAGATACGCAGTATTTT. It encodes CASSDRRDNSQKVDTQYF.

This clonotype was counted a few times. This chain connects TRBV5-5 to TRBJ1-2, with a weak D call TRBD1 (5 bases). The V end was cut by 5 bases, the J end by 1 base, with 12 bases between. CDR3 length equals 14 residues. Germline CDR1 reads SGHKS; CDR2 reads YYEKEE (reference sequence). The CDR3 here is CASSPDIVNYGYTF. The CDR3 DNA reads as TGTGCCAGCAGTCCGGACATCGTTAACTATGGCTACACCTTC.

This clonotype occurred many times. Compared with germline, one end of the junction differs, possibly owing to a read error. The CDR3 spells CASSLGTGNYEQYF. The CDR3 DNA reads as TGTGCCAGCAGTTTAGGGACAGGGAACTACGAGCAGTACTTC. This sequence joins TRBV5-1 and TRBJ2-7, with 9 bases lining up with TRBD1. The CDR3 length is 14 residues. From germline, CDR1 is SGHRS and CDR2 YFSETQ.

The V gene is TRBV27, the J gene TRBJ1-5, with TRBD1 matching over 7 bases. V lost 9 bases to trimming and J lost 0 bases; unmatched junction nucleotides: 11. The CDR3 length is 16 residues. Germline V gives CDR1 MNHEY, CDR2 SMNVEV (reference sequence). CDR3 DNA: TGTGCCAGTAGCACCCGGGGACAGCATAGCAATCAGCCCCAGCATTTT. Translation: CASSTRGQHSNQPQHF.

V gene TRBV10-1 combines with J gene TRBJ2-4; D remains unclear. The assigned J gene may be wrong: the sequence end matches TRBJ2-7 better. In germline, CDR1 is WNHNN, CDR2 SYGVQD (reference sequence). The CDR3 loop spans 13 amino acids. The CDR3 sequence is CASSESDIHEQYF. CDR3 coding DNA: TGCGCCAGCAGTGAGTCTGACATCCACGAGCAGTACTTC.

The chain is built from TRBV7-2 and TRBJ2-1, with 10 positions matching TRBD2. V was clipped by 1 base and J by 2 bases; unmatched bases: 5. Germline CDR1 reads SGHTA; CDR2 reads FQGNSA. CDR3 length: 17 amino acids. The CDR3 here is CASSLDSGTSAYNEQFF. The CDR3 nucleotides are TGTGCCAGCAGCTTAGATTCCGGGACTAGCGCCTACAATGAGCAGTTCTTC.

The V gene is TRBV3-1, the J gene TRBJ2-2; 10 bases are shared with TRBD1. The CDR3 is 16 amino acids. In germline, CDR1 is LGHDT, CDR2 YNNKEL (reference sequence). Trimming cost V 4 bases and J 5 bases; bases outside gene matches: 7. Here the CDR3 reads CASSLTGGVGTGELFF. For the CDR3, the DNA is TGTGCCAGCAGCCTGACAGGGGGCGTCGGGACCGGGGAGCTGTTTTTT.

Worth noting for this clonotype: The junction departs from the called germline gene at one end, perhaps through a read error. This rearrangement joins TRBV25-1 to TRBJ1-2; D is unresolved. The CDR3 runs 14 residues. From germline, CDR1 is MGHDK and CDR2 SYGVNS. CDR3 residues: CASSEGGRYYDYTF. CDR3 DNA: TGTGCCAGCAGTGAGGGTGGCAGATACTATGACTACACCTTC.

A note on this clonotype: A junction end diverges from the germline sequence, so it may reflect a read error. This rearrangement joins TRBV5-1 to TRBJ2-1; 8 bases map to TRBD2. The CDR3 is 17 residues long. Germline CDR1 and CDR2: SGHRS and YFSETQ. Written as DNA, the CDR3 is TGCGCCAGCAGCCCCCACCCGGGGGGGTCCTCCTACAATAAGCAGTTCTTC. Its protein product is CASSPHPGGSSYNKQFF.

In this sample, this clonotype turned up a few times. This chain links TRBV25-1 with TRBJ1-4; D gene unclear. From germline, CDR1 is MGHDK and CDR2 SYGVNS. The CDR3 covers 13 residues. The V end lost 1 base, the J end lost 6 bases, and 6 bases lay between the germline ends. The CDR3 DNA reads as TGTGCCAGCAGTGAATCCACTTATGAAAAACTGTTTTTT. Amino acid sequence: CASSESTYEKLFF. Using reference TRBV25-1 and TRBJ1-4 for the parts outside the CDR3, the full variable domain is EADIYQTPRYLVIGTGKKITLECSQTMGHDKMYWYQQDPGMELHLIHYSYGVNSTEKGDLSSESTVSRIRTEHFPLTLESARPSHTSQYLCASSESTYEKLFFGSGTQLSVL.

Here the CDR3 DNA reads TGTGCCAGCATAGTAGGGGATCGGAACACTGAAGCTTTCTTT. This translates into CASIVGDRNTEAFF. This rearrangement joins TRBV28 to TRBJ1-1; weak D call: TRBD1 (5 bases). The V and J ends lost 7 bases and 1 base respectively, with 13 bases between them. Germline CDR1 and CDR2: MDHEN and SYDVKM. This CDR3 is 14 amino acids long.

This clonotype was recorded only once. A single base separates this from a much larger clone, so it may be a read error. This chain links TRBV13 with TRBJ2-3; D unresolved. The V and J ends lost 1 base and 7 bases respectively, with 12 bases between them. The CDR3 length is 14 residues. Germline V gene data show CDR1 as PRHDT and CDR2 as FYEKMQ (reference sequence). The CDR3: CASSLETRPHTQYF. For the CDR3, the DNA is TGTGCCAGCAGCTTAGAGACGAGACCCCATACGCAGTATTTT.

The genes are TRBV20-1 and TRBJ2-7; the match to TRBD2 covers 8 bases. The germline CDR1 and CDR2 sequences are DFQATT and SNEGSKA (reference sequence). The CDR3 is 15 amino acids. The V and J ends lost 3 bases and 2 bases, in that order; junction bases with no gene match: 9. CDR3 nucleotides: TGCAGTGCTAGGGTCCAGCGGGGGAGTCCCTACGAGCAGTACTTC. It codes for CSARVQRGSPYEQYF.